These 28 T cell receptor beta chains originate from one sample sequenced in a study of blood T cell repertoires in COVID-19. Produced via immunoSEQ multiplex PCR; TCRdb's table is partial and in-frame only. Of 150,000 to 200,000 clones in the sample, 65% to 85% are singletons; the top ten hold 10% to 15%. The sample taken for sequencing was PBMCs or T cells enriched from blood (not recorded which). The receptor source for this set is a woman aged 60-75 years who had recovered from COVID-19.

This clone was counted once. This chain connects TRBV7-9 to TRBJ2-7; TRBD1 agrees at 10 bases. Germline CDR1 reads SEHNR; CDR2 reads FQNEAQ (reference sequence). The CDR3 is 13 amino acids. V trimming: 5 bases; J trimming: 4 bases; junction bases outside the gene matches: 2. The CDR3 sequence: CASSRTGGYEQYF. The CDR3 region has the DNA TGTGCCAGCAGCCGGACAGGGGGGTACGAGCAGTACTTC.

The chain couples TRBV10-2 to TRBJ2-7; 10 bases fit TRBD2. This CDR3 comprises 14 residues. The J segment lost 6 bases and the V segment lost 4 bases, leaving 6 bases of the junction unmatched. Germline lookup yields CDR1 WSHSY and CDR2 SAAADI. The CDR3: CASSAGLAGVEQYF. The CDR3 coding sequence is TGCGCCAGCAGTGCAGGGCTAGCGGGAGTCGAGCAGTACTTC.

The rearrangement joins TRBV27 to TRBJ1-1; D call uncertain. Germline lookup yields CDR1 MNHEY and CDR2 SMNVEV (reference sequence). V was shortened by 6 bases and J by 4 bases, with 15 bases between the two germline ends. This CDR3 spans 14 amino acids. The CDR3 protein is CASSPRGRSTEAFF. The CDR3 DNA reads TGTGCCAGCAGCCCCCGGGGTAGGAGCACTGAAGCTTTCTTT.

The chain combines TRBV5-1 with TRBJ1-2; 7 nucleotides agree with TRBD1. The CDR3 is 15 amino acids. V shed 3 bases, J shed 6 bases, and the junction held 11 bases outside the gene matches. CDR1 SGHRS and CDR2 YFSETQ come from the germline V gene. In DNA, the CDR3 is TGCGCCAGCAGCTCCGCTGGACAGGCCTGGCATGGCTACACCTTC. This encodes CASSSAGQAWHGYTF.

The rearrangement links TRBV19 to TRBJ1-2; tentative D call: TRBD1 (5 bases). The CDR3 is made up of 12 amino acids. Per the germline V gene, CDR1 is LNHDA and CDR2 is SQIVND (reference sequence). V was trimmed by 6 bases and J by 2 bases, leaving 7 bases between them. Written as DNA, the CDR3 is TGTGCCAGTAGCTCAGGGAACTATGGCTACACCTTC. It is translated as CASSSGNYGYTF. The whole variable domain, filled in from reference TRBV19 and TRBJ1-2, reads DGGITQSPKYLFRKEGQNVTLSCEQNLNHDAMYWYRQDPGQGLRLIYYSQIVNDFQKGDIAEGYSVSREKKESFPLTVTSAQKNPTAFYLCASSSGNYGYTFGSGTRLTVV.

J is TRBJ1-1 and V is TRBV28; 10 bases fit TRBD1. V was pared by 3 bases and J by 7 bases, with 20 bases of the junction left unmatched. This CDR3 region has 19 residues. Per germline, CDR1 MDHEN and CDR2 SYDVKM. DNA of the CDR3: TGTGCCAGCAGTTTTTACCCAATCGCCAGCCGGGACAGGGGACTTGAAGCTTTCTTT. It specifies CASSFYPIASRDRGLEAFF.

This rearrangement joins TRBV19 to TRBJ2-2; 11 bases fit TRBD2. Germline lookup yields CDR1 LNHDA and CDR2 SQIVND (reference sequence). Trimming took 11 bases from V and 8 from J; bases not matched to a gene: 13. The CDR3 runs 15 residues. DNA for the CDR3: TGTGCCTCCCGCCCGGAACTAGCGGGAGTTGGGGAGCTGTTTTTT. It is translated as CASRPELAGVGELFF.

The rearrangement uses TRBV11-2 and TRBJ2-3; 12 positions match TRBD2. Germline V gives CDR1 SGHAT, CDR2 FQNNGV. V lost 8 bases, J lost 8 bases, and 14 bases stayed unmatched. The CDR3 has 16 amino acids. The CDR3 here is CASSPRRLAGAGTQYF. DNA of the CDR3: TGTGCCAGCTCCCCCCGACGACTAGCGGGGGCGGGTACGCAGTATTTT.

The chain has TRBV5-1 and TRBJ2-2; 12 nucleotides match TRBD2. In germline, CDR1 is SGHRS, CDR2 YFSETQ. The length of the CDR3 is 17 residues. With V trimmed by 0 bases and J by 6 bases, 6 bases remained unmatched. CDR3 nucleotides: TGCGCCAGCAGCTTGGGACTAGCGGGAGTAGGAGCCGGGGAGCTGTTTTTT. Translated: CASSLGLAGVGAGELFF. Full variable domain (missing parts from reference TRBV5-1 and TRBJ2-2): KAGVTQTPRYLIKTRGQQVTLSCSPISGHRSVSWYQQTPGQGLQFLFEYFSETQRNKGNFPGRFSGRQFSNSRSEMNVSTLELGDSALYLCASSLGLAGVGAGELFFGEGSRLTVL.

The chain couples TRBV2 to TRBJ1-2; 10 nucleotides align to TRBD1. This CDR3 has 16 amino acids. With V trimmed by 8 bases and J by 1 base, 10 bases remained unmatched. Germline lookup yields CDR1 SNHLY and CDR2 FYNNEI. CDR3 DNA: TGTGCCAGCGTGCGGGACAGGGGACCACTTAACTATGGCTACACCTTC. Amino acid sequence: CASVRDRGPLNYGYTF. The variable domain in full, with the rest retrieved from reference TRBV2 and TRBJ1-2, is EPEVTQTPSHQVTQMGQEVILRCVPISNHLYFYWYRQILGQKVEFLVSFYNNEISEKSEIFDDQFSVERPDGSNFTLKIRSTKLEDSAMYFCASVRDRGPLNYGYTFGSGTRLTVV.

The CDR3 bases are TGTGCCAGCTCACTTCTCCAGCGGGAGGGGACCCAGTACTTC. Encoded protein: CASSLLQREGTQYF. This rearrangement joins TRBV18 to TRBJ2-5; 10 positions agree with TRBD2. CDR1 is KGHSH, CDR2 LQKENI, per germline. This CDR3 is built from 14 residues. Trimming removed 4 bases from V and 7 bases from J; junction bases left unmatched: 6.

This clone turned up a few times. The chain combines TRBV21-1 with TRBJ1-4; the DNA was not used to check the table's D call, TRBD1. TRBV21-1 is shown as a pseudogene. CDR3 length equals 17 residues. CDR3 coding DNA: TGTGCCAGCAGGAAAGGGGCACAGGGTCCCCTTGGTGAAAAACTGTTTTTT. Its translation is CASRKGAQGPLGEKLFF.

The chain carries TRBV2 and TRBJ2-7, with 8 bases aligning to TRBD1. The CDR3 consists of 14 residues. With V trimmed by 6 bases and J by 1 base, 5 bases remained unmatched. The germline V gene encodes CDR1 SNHLY and CDR2 FYNNEI. In DNA, the CDR3 is TGTGCCAGCAGACTGGACAGGGTGTCCTACGAGCAGTACTTC. This sequence encodes CASRLDRVSYEQYF. The complete variable domain, with remaining parts taken from reference TRBV2 and TRBJ2-7, reads EPEVTQTPSHQVTQMGQEVILRCVPISNHLYFYWYRQILGQKVEFLVSFYNNEISEKSEIFDDQFSVERPDGSNFTLKIRSTKLEDSAMYFCASRLDRVSYEQYFGPGTRLTVT.

The J gene is TRBJ2-3, the V gene TRBV10-2, with 8 bases fitting TRBD2. The ends lost 8 bases at V and 3 bases at J; junction bases unmatched: 10. The CDR3 loop spans 15 amino acids. Germline lookup yields CDR1 WSHSY and CDR2 SAAADI. The CDR3 protein is CASSGGPMSTDTQYF. Here the CDR3 DNA reads TGCGCCAGCTCGGGAGGGCCTATGTCGACAGATACGCAGTATTTT.

This chain uses TRBV7-9 with TRBJ2-5, with D uncertain. Trimming took off 0 bases at V and 4 bases at J, with 9 bases between the two ends. The CDR3 is 14 amino acids. Germline V gene lookup returns CDR1 SEHNR and CDR2 FQNEAQ (reference sequence). CDR3 sequence reads: CASSLASPGETQYF. The CDR3 DNA reads TGTGCCAGCAGCTTAGCGTCTCCAGGAGAGACCCAGTACTTC.

V usage is TRBV5-4 and J usage is TRBJ2-7, with 9 bases aligning to TRBD1. CDR3 length: 14 residues. Per the germline V gene, CDR1 is SGHNT and CDR2 is YYREEE (reference sequence). Germline trimming cut 6 bases from V and 4 bases from J; bases unmatched to any gene: 8. CDR3 bases: TGTGCCAGCACCTCCGGGACAGGGCAATACGAGCAGTACTTC. Residues: CASTSGTGQYEQYF. The entire variable domain, with the rest obtained from reference TRBV5-4 and TRBJ2-7, is as follows: ETGVTQSPTHLIKTRGQQVTLRCSSQSGHNTVSWYQQALGQGPQFIFQYYREEENGRGNFPPRFSGLQFPNYSSELNVNALELDDSALYLCASTSGTGQYEQYFGPGTRLTVT.

V and J are TRBV28 and TRBJ1-3; 7 bases fit TRBD1. The length of the CDR3 is 15 residues. V shed 5 bases, J shed 2 bases, and the junction held 6 bases outside the gene matches. From germline, CDR1 is MDHEN and CDR2 SYDVKM. The CDR3 bases are TGTGCCAGCAGTCGACCACAGGGGACTGGAAACACCATATATTTT. This translates into CASSRPQGTGNTIYF.

The chain combines TRBV5-1 with TRBJ2-7; 10 bases map to TRBD2. Germline loops: CDR1 SGHRS, CDR2 YFSETQ. Trimming cost V 0 bases and J 5 bases; bases outside gene matches: 11. CDR3 length: 17 amino acids. The CDR3 sequence: CASSLAASGSLVHEQYF. The CDR3 nucleotides are TGCGCCAGCAGCTTGGCGGCTAGCGGGAGCTTAGTCCACGAGCAGTACTTC.

CDR3 residues: CASSLAGTGGGNEKLFF. CDR3 nucleotides: TGCGCCAGCAGCTTGGCCGGGACAGGGGGCGGGAATGAAAAACTGTTTTTT. This chain connects TRBV5-1 to TRBJ1-4, with 12 positions matching TRBD1. V gave up 0 bases and J gave up 5 bases; unmatched junction bases: 5. The CDR3 is made up of 17 amino acids. From germline, CDR1 is SGHRS and CDR2 YFSETQ.

This clone was picked up a small number of times. The chain employs TRBV6-4 and TRBJ1-1, with TRBD1 as a possible D gene (5 bases). Germline V gene sequence: CDR1 MRHNA, CDR2 SNTAGT. The germline V and J ends were trimmed by 0 bases and 7 bases, with 15 bases remaining between them. This CDR3 has 15 residues. In nucleotides, the CDR3 is TGTGCCAGCAGTGACTCTCCGGGCTGGGGGGGTGAAGCTTTCTTT. It codes for CASSDSPGWGGEAFF.

The chain carries TRBV9 and TRBJ1-1; 8 bases are shared with TRBD1. J lost 4 bases, V lost 4 bases, and 6 bases had no gene match. The CDR3 is made up of 14 amino acids. Germline assignment: CDR1 SGDLS and CDR2 YYNGEE. The chain's CDR3 is CASSSNRGGTEAFF. Here the CDR3 DNA reads TGTGCCAGCAGCTCTAACAGGGGGGGCACTGAAGCTTTCTTT. Full variable domain (rest looked up from reference TRBV9 and TRBJ1-1): DSGVTQTPKHLITATGQRVTLRCSPRSGDLSVYWYQQSLDQGLQFLIQYYNGEERAKGNILERFSAQQFPDLHSELNLSSLELGDSALYFCASSSNRGGTEAFFGQGTRLTVV.

This clone has just one count. This chain uses TRBV4-1 with TRBJ1-2; a weak D match, TRBD1 (5 bases). CDR3 length: 15 amino acids. V lost 4 bases to trimming and J lost 1 base, with 13 bases between them. The V gene's germline CDR1 is MGHRA and CDR2 YSYEKL. This CDR3 is CASSRGQGSNYGYTF. CDR3 bases: TGCGCCAGCAGCCGTGGGCAGGGAAGTAACTATGGCTACACCTTC.

The genes are TRBV28 and TRBJ2-7; 7 bases fit TRBD1. CDR1 and CDR2 (germline): MDHEN, SYDVKM. J gave up 4 bases and V 6 bases, and 12 bases lay outside the gene matches. This CDR3 has 15 amino acids. CDR3 DNA: TGTGCCAGCAGCGGTCCCGGGACAGCTCTATACGAGCAGTACTTC. Protein: CASSGPGTALYEQYF.

V is TRBV9 and J is TRBJ1-5, with D hard to call. This CDR3 spans 14 amino acids. CDR1 and CDR2 (germline): SGDLS, YYNGEE. The V end was cut by 0 bases, the J end by 5 bases, with 9 bases between. The CDR3 reads CASSVGTDDQPQHF. CDR3 nucleotides: TGTGCCAGCAGCGTAGGTACAGACGATCAGCCCCAGCATTTT.

This chain uses TRBV5-6 with TRBJ1-2, with 9 positions matching TRBD1. Germline V CDR1 and CDR2: SGHDT, YYEEEE. V trimming: 5 bases; J trimming: 10 bases; junction bases outside the gene matches: 6. The CDR3 has 12 amino acids. CDR3 region: CASRRGTGPYTF. The CDR3 DNA is TGTGCCAGCAGACGCGGGACAGGGCCCTACACCTTC.

This chain links TRBV10-3 with TRBJ1-2; D is uncertain. Germline values: CDR1 ENHRY, CDR2 SYGVKD. Trimming took off 5 bases at V and 2 bases at J, with 15 bases between the two ends. The CDR3 spans 15 residues. CDR3 DNA: TGTGCCATCAGTATAACGGAGGTCCTCAACTATGGCTACACCTTC. Its protein product is CAISITEVLNYGYTF.

This chain joins TRBV19 and TRBJ2-7; 12 nucleotides align to TRBD2. V lost 5 bases, J lost 7 bases, and 15 bases stayed unmatched. There are 17 residues in the CDR3. Germline V CDR1 and CDR2: LNHDA, SQIVND (reference sequence). This CDR3 reads CASSPGRLAGVMREQYF. Here the CDR3 DNA reads TGTGCCAGTAGTCCCGGACGACTAGCGGGAGTGATGAGAGAGCAGTACTTC.

The chain joins TRBV10-3 to TRBJ1-6; D not resolved. V was trimmed by 0 bases and J by 7 bases, leaving 10 bases between them. Germline CDR1 and CDR2: ENHRY and SYGVKD. The CDR3 has 15 residues. This chain's CDR3 is CAISESNPENSPLHF. CDR3 DNA sequence: TGTGCCATCAGTGAGTCGAATCCAGAAAATTCACCCCTCCACTTT.